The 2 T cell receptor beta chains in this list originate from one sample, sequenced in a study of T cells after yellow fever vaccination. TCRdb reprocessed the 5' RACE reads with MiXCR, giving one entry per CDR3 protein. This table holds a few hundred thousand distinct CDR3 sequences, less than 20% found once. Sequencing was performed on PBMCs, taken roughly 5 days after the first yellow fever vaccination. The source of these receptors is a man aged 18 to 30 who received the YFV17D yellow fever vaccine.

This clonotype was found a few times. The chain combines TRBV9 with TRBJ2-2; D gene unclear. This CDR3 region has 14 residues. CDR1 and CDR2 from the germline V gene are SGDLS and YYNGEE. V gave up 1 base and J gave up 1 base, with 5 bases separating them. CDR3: CASSVQQNTGELFF. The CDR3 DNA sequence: TGTGCCAGCAGCGTACAACAGAACACCGGGGAGCTGTTTTTT.

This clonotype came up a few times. CDR3 protein: CAISGDPKGSPLHF. The DNA of the CDR3 is TGTGCCATCAGTGGGGACCCTAAGGGCTCACCCCTCCACTTT. The chain carries TRBV10-3 and TRBJ1-6, with D possibly matching TRBD1 (5 bases). This CDR3 region has 14 residues. Germline CDR1 ENHRY, CDR2 SYGVKD. Trimming took 4 bases from V and 10 from J, leaving 14 bases between them.